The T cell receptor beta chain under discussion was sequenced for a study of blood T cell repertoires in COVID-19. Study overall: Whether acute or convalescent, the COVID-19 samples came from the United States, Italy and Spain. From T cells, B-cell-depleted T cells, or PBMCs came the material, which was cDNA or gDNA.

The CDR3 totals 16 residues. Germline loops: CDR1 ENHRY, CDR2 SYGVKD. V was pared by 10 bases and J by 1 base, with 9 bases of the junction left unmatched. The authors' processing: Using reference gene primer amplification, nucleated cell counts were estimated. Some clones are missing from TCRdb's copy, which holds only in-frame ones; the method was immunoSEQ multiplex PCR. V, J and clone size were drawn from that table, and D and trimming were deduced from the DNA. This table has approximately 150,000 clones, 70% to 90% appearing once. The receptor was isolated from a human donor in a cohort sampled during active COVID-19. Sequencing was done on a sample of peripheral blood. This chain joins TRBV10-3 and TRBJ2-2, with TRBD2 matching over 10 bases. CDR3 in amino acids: CASDTSGALNTGELFF. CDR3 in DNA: TGTGCCAGCGATACTAGCGGGGCTTTGAACACCGGGGAGCTGTTTTTT.